Listed here is a single TCR beta chain. Its antigen is not identified. Trimming removed 6 bases from V and 0 bases from J, with 13 bases in between. The CDR3 consists of 15 residues. CDR1 and CDR2 from the germline V gene are MNHEY and SVGAGI. The record originates from a study of chemoradiotherapy in HPV16-positive cancers. For the study at large: Candidate HPV-specific T-cell clones and common TCR motifs came from functional assays in two HPV16-positive patients. Study conclusions and caveats: The functional HPV-specific definition rests on just a couple of HPV16-positive patients. HPV-responsive T-cell expansion during chemoradiotherapy was linked to improved recurrence-free survival in HPV16-positive patients.

This table comes from immunoSEQ multiplex PCR, and its TCRdb copy is limited to in-frame clones, with some not included. Found here are approximately 12,000 clones, around 89% of them singletons; the top ten hold about 2.5%. The V call is TRBV6-5, the J call TRBJ2-3, with D maybe TRBD2 (5 bases). The sample here was blood, taken from a patient who underwent chemoradiotherapy. The sequence came from a human donor with HPV-associated anogenital cancer. The CDR3 coding sequence is TGTGCCAGCAGCTTACTGGGAGTCAGCACAGATACGCAGTATTTT. Its translation: CASSLLGVSTDTQYF.